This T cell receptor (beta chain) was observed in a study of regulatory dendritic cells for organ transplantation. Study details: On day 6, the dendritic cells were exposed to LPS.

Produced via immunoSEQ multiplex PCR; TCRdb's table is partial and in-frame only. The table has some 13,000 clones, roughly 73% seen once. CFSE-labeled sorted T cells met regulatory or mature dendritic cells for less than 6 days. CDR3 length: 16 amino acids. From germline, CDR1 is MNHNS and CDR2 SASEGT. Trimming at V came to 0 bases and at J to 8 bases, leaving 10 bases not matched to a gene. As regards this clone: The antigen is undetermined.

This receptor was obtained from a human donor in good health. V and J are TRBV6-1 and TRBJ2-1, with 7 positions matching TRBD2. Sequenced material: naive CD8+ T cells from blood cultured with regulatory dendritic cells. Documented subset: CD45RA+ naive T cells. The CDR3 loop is CASSEAWSGAGDEQFF. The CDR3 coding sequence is TGTGCCAGCAGTGAAGCATGGAGCGGGGCTGGGGATGAGCAGTTCTTC.